The rows below give T cell receptor beta chains drawn from one sample of a study of metastatic and nonmetastatic thyroid tumors. Through MiXCR, TCRdb re-clonotyped the PCR reads. The data hold 25,000 to 40,000 clones, with around 20% observed a single time. Material for sequencing was blood. These receptors came from a female donor with papillary thyroid cancer or a benign thyroid nodule (not recorded which). Some clones in this sample may be carry-over from other donors' samples. The CDR3 runs from the conserved cysteine through the conserved F or W. The order of the fields is V gene, J gene, clone size, D gene, CDR3 protein, CDR3 DNA. A D gene is named only where the DNA matches it firmly. Not all rows give a size; the values are once, few, many and, for expanded clones, a class.

V: TRBV20-1; J: TRBJ2-1; size: few; D: .; CDR3: CSARGGSYNEQFF; DNA: TGCAGTGCCAGGGGGGGCTCCTACAATGAGCAGTTCTTC
V: TRBV6-1; J: TRBJ2-1; size: few; D: .; CDR3: CASSAGPYNEQFF; DNA: TGTGCCAGCAGTGCGGGACCGTACAATGAGCAGTTCTTC
V: TRBV28; J: TRBJ1-1; size: .; D: .; CDR3: CASQLQVTEAFF; DNA: TGTGCCAGCCAACTCCAGGTCACTGAAGCTTTCTTT
V: TRBV27; J: TRBJ2-1; size: many; D: TRBD2; CDR3: CASTQRAGGVVYEQFF; DNA: TGTGCCAGCACCCAAAGGGCGGGGGGGGTCGTCTATGAGCAGTTCTTC
V: TRBV4-3; J: TRBJ2-1; size: many; D: TRBD1; CDR3: CASSQDNRGIYNEQFF; DNA: TGCGCCAGCAGCCAAGATAACAGGGGCATTTACAATGAGCAGTTCTTC
V: TRBV29-1; J: TRBJ1-2; size: many; D: .; CDR3: CSVEDEARSIYTF; DNA: TGCAGCGTTGAAGATGAGGCCAGGAGCATCTACACCTTC
V: TRBV24-1; J: TRBJ1-1; size: .; D: .; CDR3: CATSDGYRLSEAFF; DNA: TGTGCCACCAGTGATGGATACAGATTGAGTGAAGCTTTCTTT
V: TRBV11-2; J: TRBJ2-3; size: many; D: TRBD2; CDR3: CASCFGTSGGWDTQYF; DNA: TGTGCCAGCTGCTTTGGGACTAGCGGGGGCTGGGATACGCAGTATTTT
V: TRBV20-1; J: TRBJ1-1; size: .; D: TRBD1; CDR3: CSARDTGGRTEAFF; DNA: TGCAGTGCTAGGGACACAGGGGGGAGGACTGAAGCTTTCTTT
V: TRBV12-3/TRBV12-4; J: TRBJ1-2; size: many; D: .; CDR3: CASSLSVGDGKRTF; DNA: TGTGCCAGCAGTTTATCGGTGGGTGACGGTAAAAGGACCTTC
V: TRBV6-5; J: TRBJ1-3; size: many; D: .; CDR3: CASSYSQSSGNTIYF; DNA: TGTGCCAGCAGTTACTCTCAGAGTTCTGGAAACACCATATATTTT
V: TRBV12-3/TRBV12-4; J: TRBJ1-1; size: medium-sized; D: .; CDR3: CASSLGGMGTEAFF; DNA: TGTGCCAGCAGTTTGGGGGGCATGGGAACTGAAGCTTTCTTT
V: TRBV6-5; J: TRBJ2-7; size: few; D: TRBD2; CDR3: CASRLAGRYEQYF; DNA: TGTGCCAGCAGGTTAGCGGGAAGGTACGAGCAGTACTTC
V: TRBV6-5; J: TRBJ2-5; size: many; D: .; CDR3: CASSYDYQETQYF; DNA: TGTGCCAGCAGTTACGACTACCAAGAGACCCAGTACTTC
V: TRBV20-1; J: TRBJ1-2; size: .; D: .; CDR3: CSAQTSSEGNYGYTF; DNA: TGCAGTGCCCAGACAAGTTCGGAGGGAAACTATGGCTACACCTTC
V: TRBV3-1; J: TRBJ2-5; size: many; D: .; CDR3: CASSQDLSRGAQETQYF; DNA: TGTGCCAGCAGCCAAGATCTCTCCCGGGGGGCCCAAGAGACCCAGTACTTC
V: TRBV3-1; J: TRBJ1-2; size: many; D: .; CDR3: CASSQDREQSYGYTF; DNA: TGTGCCAGCAGCCAAGACCGGGAGCAAAGCTATGGCTACACCTTC
V: TRBV5-1; J: TRBJ2-2; size: .; D: .; CDR3: CASSPGLWNTGELFF; DNA: TGCGCCAGCAGCCCGGGACTCTGGAACACCGGGGAGCTGTTTTTT
V: TRBV5-1; J: TRBJ2-1; size: many; D: .; CDR3: CASSLEAYEQFF; DNA: TGCGCCAGCAGCTTGGAGGCATATGAGCAGTTCTTC
V: TRBV6-2/TRBV6-3; J: TRBJ1-5; size: many; D: .; CDR3: CASQSQGLGVGQPQHF; DNA: TGTGCCAGCCAATCACAGGGTCTGGGAGTGGGTCAGCCCCAGCATTTT
V: TRBV7-9; J: TRBJ2-3; size: few; D: .; CDR3: CASSQTDTQYF; DNA: TGTGCCAGCAGCCAGACGGATACGCAGTATTTT
V: TRBV6-2/TRBV6-3; J: TRBJ1-2; size: .; D: .; CDR3: CASSLGQPTIGYTF; DNA: TGTGCCAGCAGTCTCGGACAGCCGACTATAGGCTACACCTTC